What follows describes a single TCR beta chain. This CDR3 comprises 15 residues. Unmatched junction bases numbered 7, after V lost 3 bases and J lost 6 bases. Germline CDR1 is ENHRY and CDR2 is SYGVKD. The data originate from a study of blood T cell repertoires in COVID-19. About the research overall: From T cells, B-cell-depleted T cells, or PBMCs came the material, which was cDNA or gDNA.

Produced via immunoSEQ multiplex PCR; TCRdb's table is partial and in-frame only. The data show 90,000 to 150,000 clones, less than 85% seen once. Sequenced: peripheral blood. The chain employs TRBV10-3 and TRBJ2-1; 8 nucleotides line up with TRBD1. This clonotype was sampled from a man in his fifties or sixties with acute or convalescent COVID-19. CDR3 sequence reads: CAISDRTGKGNEQFF. CDR3 DNA sequence: TGTGCCATCAGTGACCGGACAGGGAAAGGCAATGAGCAGTTCTTC.